This is a list of T cell receptor beta chains from one sample in a study of PD-1 blockade in classical Hodgkin lymphoma. TCRdb's copy holds only in-frame clones and misses some; the assay was immunoSEQ multiplex PCR. The table records about 18,000 clones, 65% to 90% of them present only once. Sequences were derived from peripheral blood mononuclear cells (PBMCs), sampled at baseline. All receptors come from a human donor with classical Hodgkin lymphoma. Each CDR3 is given with its conserved first and last residue. The order of the fields is J gene, V gene, D gene, clone size, CDR3 protein, CDR3 DNA. D genes are given only for firm matches. For some rows the clone size is stated as once, few or many, or as a class when expanded; others skip it.

J gene: TRBJ2-2; V gene: TRBV5-1; D gene: -; clone size: -; CDR3 protein: CASSLLPATGELFF; CDR3 DNA: TGCGCCAGCAGCCTACTCCCCGCCACCGGGGAGCTGTTTTTT
J gene: TRBJ1-4; V gene: TRBV27; D gene: TRBD1; clone size: -; CDR3 protein: CASSLSGRGNEKLFF; CDR3 DNA: TGTGCCAGCAGTTTATCAGGCAGGGGGAATGAAAAACTGTTTTTT
J gene: TRBJ1-6; V gene: TRBV25-1; D gene: TRBD1; clone size: -; CDR3 protein: CASETWGGWGQGNSPLHF; CDR3 DNA: TGTGCCAGCGAGACCTGGGGAGGGTGGGGACAGGGGAATTCACCCCTCCACTTT
J gene: TRBJ2-3; V gene: TRBV5-1; D gene: -; clone size: -; CDR3 protein: CASSETTDTQYF; CDR3 DNA: TGCGCCAGCAGCGAGACCACAGATACGCAGTATTTT
J gene: TRBJ1-1; V gene: TRBV6-6; D gene: TRBD1; clone size: -; CDR3 protein: CASSYETGRSTEAFF; CDR3 DNA: TGTGCCAGCAGTTACGAGACAGGGAGATCGACTGAAGCTTTCTTT
J gene: TRBJ2-2; V gene: TRBV7-9; D gene: -; clone size: few; CDR3 protein: CASSLIGVGLDGELFF; CDR3 DNA: TGTGCCAGCAGCTTAATCGGGGTTGGGCTCGACGGGGAGCTGTTTTTT
J gene: TRBJ2-1; V gene: TRBV29-1; D gene: -; clone size: once; CDR3 protein: CSAAEGGIVYNEQFF; CDR3 DNA: TGCAGCGCCGCGGAGGGGGGCATTGTATACAATGAGCAGTTCTTC
J gene: TRBJ1-4; V gene: TRBV2; D gene: -; clone size: few; CDR3 protein: CASNGHNEKLFF; CDR3 DNA: TGTGCCAGCAACGGACACAATGAAAAACTGTTTTTT
J gene: TRBJ2-1; V gene: TRBV5-5; D gene: -; clone size: -; CDR3 protein: CASSLNTYPYNEQFF; CDR3 DNA: TGTGCCAGCAGCTTGAACACTTACCCCTACAATGAGCAGTTCTTC
J gene: TRBJ1-2; V gene: TRBV5-1; D gene: -; clone size: -; CDR3 protein: CASSLLGADYGYTF; CDR3 DNA: TGCGCCAGCAGCTTACTGGGGGCTGACTATGGCTACACCTTC
J gene: TRBJ1-1; V gene: TRBV9; D gene: -; clone size: -; CDR3 protein: CASSATTGALETNTEAFF; CDR3 DNA: TGTGCCAGCAGCGCAACCACCGGGGCCCTAGAAACCAACACTGAAGCTTTCTTT
J gene: TRBJ1-2; V gene: TRBV19; D gene: TRBD1; clone size: -; CDR3 protein: CASADRSSGYGYTF; CDR3 DNA: TGTGCCAGTGCGGACAGGTCTTCGGGGTATGGCTACACCTTC
J gene: TRBJ1-2; V gene: TRBV27; D gene: -; clone size: -; CDR3 protein: CASSLSPNREYYGYTF; CDR3 DNA: TGTGCCAGCAGTTTATCTCCCAACAGGGAGTACTATGGCTACACCTTC
J gene: TRBJ2-7; V gene: TRBV5-1; D gene: -; clone size: -; CDR3 protein: CASSFRPGTYEQYF; CDR3 DNA: TGCGCCAGCAGCTTCCGACCAGGGACCTACGAGCAGTACTTC
J gene: TRBJ1-1; V gene: TRBV7-2; D gene: -; clone size: -; CDR3 protein: CASSSGPGRPTEAFF; CDR3 DNA: TGTGCCAGCAGCTCAGGGCCCGGGAGGCCCACTGAAGCTTTCTTT
J gene: TRBJ1-2; V gene: TRBV7-3; D gene: -; clone size: -; CDR3 protein: CASSLTPEYGYTF; CDR3 DNA: TGTGCCAGCAGCTTAACTCCCGAATATGGCTACACCTTC
J gene: TRBJ1-1; V gene: TRBV11-2; D gene: -; clone size: -; CDR3 protein: CASSSQENTEAFF; CDR3 DNA: TGTGCCAGCAGCTCGCAGGAGAACACTGAAGCTTTCTTT
J gene: TRBJ1-1; V gene: TRBV5-1; D gene: TRBD1; clone size: -; CDR3 protein: CASSLAGQGTEAFF; CDR3 DNA: TGCGCCAGCAGCTTGGCGGGACAGGGTACTGAAGCTTTCTTT
J gene: TRBJ1-5; V gene: TRBV30; D gene: -; clone size: few; CDR3 protein: CAWSVSLSNQPQHF; CDR3 DNA: TGTGCCTGGAGTGTATCACTGAGCAATCAGCCCCAGCATTTT
J gene: TRBJ2-7; V gene: TRBV14; D gene: TRBD2; clone size: -; CDR3 protein: CASSKLAGSSYEQYF; CDR3 DNA: TGTGCCAGCAGCAAACTAGCGGGGTCCTCCTACGAGCAGTACTTC
J gene: TRBJ1-2; V gene: TRBV7-9; D gene: -; clone size: -; CDR3 protein: CASSKTMNTGRVEGYTF; CDR3 DNA: TGTGCCAGCAGCAAAACCATGAACACGGGACGGGTGGAAGGCTACACCTTC
J gene: TRBJ2-6; V gene: TRBV7-3; D gene: -; clone size: -; CDR3 protein: CASSPRVTQVAESSGANVLTF; CDR3 DNA: TGTGCCAGCAGCCCCAGGGTAACCCAAGTGGCAGAAAGCTCTGGGGCCAACGTCCTGACTTTC
J gene: TRBJ1-2; V gene: TRBV6-1; D gene: TRBD1; clone size: few; CDR3 protein: CATKTGGYGYTF; CDR3 DNA: TGTGCCACAAAGACAGGGGGATATGGCTACACCTTC
J gene: TRBJ2-6; V gene: TRBV29-1; D gene: -; clone size: -; CDR3 protein: CSDGRTSGANVLTF; CDR3 DNA: TGCAGCGATGGACGGACCTCTGGGGCCAACGTCCTGACTTTC
J gene: TRBJ2-1; V gene: TRBV11-2; D gene: -; clone size: -; CDR3 protein: CASSLGTGKTSNEQFF; CDR3 DNA: TGTGCCAGCAGCTTAGGAACAGGTAAAACGTCAAATGAGCAGTTCTTC
J gene: TRBJ2-5; V gene: TRBV5-1; D gene: -; clone size: -; CDR3 protein: CASSLRAGMEETQYF; CDR3 DNA: TGCGCCAGCAGCTTGCGGGCGGGGATGGAAGAGACCCAGTACTTC